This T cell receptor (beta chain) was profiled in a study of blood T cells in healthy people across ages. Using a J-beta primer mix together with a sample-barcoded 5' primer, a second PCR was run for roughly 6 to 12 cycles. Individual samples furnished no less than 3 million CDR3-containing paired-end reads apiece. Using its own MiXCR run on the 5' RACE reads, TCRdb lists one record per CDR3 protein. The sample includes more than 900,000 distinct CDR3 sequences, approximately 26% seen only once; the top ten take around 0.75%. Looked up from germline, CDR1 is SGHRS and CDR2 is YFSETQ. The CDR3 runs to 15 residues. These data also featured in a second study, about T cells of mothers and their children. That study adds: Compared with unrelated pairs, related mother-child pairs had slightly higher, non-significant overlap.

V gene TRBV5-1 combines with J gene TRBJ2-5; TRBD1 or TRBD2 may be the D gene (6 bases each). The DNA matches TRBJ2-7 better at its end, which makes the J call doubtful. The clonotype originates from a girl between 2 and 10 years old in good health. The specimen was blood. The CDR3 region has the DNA TGCGCCAGCAGCTTGGAAGGGGGGCTTAGCGGCGAGCAGTACTTC. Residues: CASSLEGGLSGEQYF.